This T cell receptor (beta chain) was sequenced in a study of shared clonotypes between healthy human individuals. TCRdb's copy holds only in-frame clones and misses some; the assay was immunoSEQ multiplex PCR. The data show 950,000 to 1,100,000 clones, roughly 75% seen once. CDR1 is MNHEY and CDR2 is SVGAGI in the germline V gene. The CDR3 consists of 14 residues. Trimming pared 10 bases from V and 4 bases from J, leaving 16 bases between. V is TRBV6-5 and J is TRBJ2-2; D may match TRBD1 or TRBD2 (5 bases each). The receptor's source is a man aged 18 to 29 in good health. Sequencing was carried out using memory CD4+ T cells sorted from blood. Indicated subset: CD45RA-negative fraction. The DNA for the CDR3 is TGTGCCACCCAGGACATTCGGGGCACCGGGGAGCTGTTTTTT. Its protein is CATQDIRGTGELFF.